These T cell receptor beta chains were read from a single sample in a study of patients and donors after allogeneic stem cell transplantation. TCRdb recomputed calls from the RT-PCR reads with MiXCR, one row per CDR3 protein. The table lists some 230,000 distinct CDR3 sequences, roughly 14% of them singletons. The sample taken for sequencing was blood, either unsorted or a sorted T cell fraction (not recorded which). The receptors were sampled from a human donor who was either an allogeneic HSCT recipient or a stem cell or donor lymphocyte infusion donor (not recorded which). It is not recorded whose cells these are; they may come from a transplant donor. CDR3s include the opening cysteine and the closing phenylalanine or tryptophan. D genes are given only for firm matches. Size tells how often a clone was seen (once, few, many) or the class of an expanded clone, and some rows leave it out.

clone size,V gene,D gene,J gene,CDR3 protein,CDR3 DNA
few,TRBV19,-,TRBJ1-5,CASSPGRSNNQPQHF,TGTGCCAGTAGCCCTGGACGGAGTAACAATCAGCCCCAGCATTTT
many,TRBV13,-,TRBJ1-2,CASSRWRRGDGYTF,TGTGCCAGCAGCCGTTGGAGGAGGGGAGATGGCTACACCTTC
few,TRBV6-2/TRBV6-3,-,TRBJ2-4,CASSQGGLAKNIQYF,TGTGCCAGCAGTCAAGGGGGATTAGCCAAAAACATTCAGTACTTC
-,TRBV7-3,TRBD2,TRBJ2-3,CASSPSGGGTDTQYF,TGTGCCAGCAGCCCTAGCGGGGGGGGCACAGATACGCAGTATTTT
many,TRBV20-1,TRBD1,TRBJ1-1,CSAQTQGANTEAFF,TGCAGTGCTCAAACTCAGGGGGCGAACACTGAAGCTTTCTTT
-,TRBV20-1,-,TRBJ1-1,CSASQGLNTEAFF,TGCAGTGCTAGTCAGGGGTTGAACACTGAAGCTTTCTTT
many,TRBV10-3,-,TRBJ1-6,CAISQVGRAYNSPLHF,TGTGCCATCAGCCAAGTTGGCAGGGCCTATAATTCACCCCTCCACTTT
-,TRBV5-1,TRBD1,TRBJ1-2,CASSVWGPSLDRDGYTF,TGCGCCAGCAGTGTATGGGGACCCAGTCTGGACAGGGACGGCTACACCTTC
-,TRBV7-8,-,TRBJ2-7,CASSLAQGPSYEQYF,TGTGCCAGCAGCTTAGCTCAGGGTCCCTCCTACGAGCAGTACTTC
few,TRBV30,-,TRBJ2-3,CAWSVLKSTDTQYF,TGTGCCTGGAGTGTACTCAAGAGCACAGATACGCAGTATTTT
few,TRBV20-1,-,TRBJ1-1,CSSLGTANTEAFF,TGCAGTTCTCTAGGGACGGCGAACACTGAAGCTTTCTTT
-,TRBV6-1,TRBD1,TRBJ1-1,CASSPEGAQMNTEAFF,TGTGCCAGCAGCCCCGAGGGGGCCCAAATGAACACTGAAGCTTTCTTT
few,TRBV13,-,TRBJ2-2,CASSRGSQNANTGELFF,TGTGCCAGCAGCCGCGGGTCACAGAACGCGAACACCGGGGAGCTGTTTTTT
many,TRBV5-1,TRBD2,TRBJ2-1,CASSLGTSAYNEQFF,TGCGCCAGCAGCCTGGGGACTAGCGCTTACAATGAGCAGTTCTTC
few,TRBV5-1,-,TRBJ1-4,CASSLPGFGEKLFF,TGCGCCAGCAGCTTGCCAGGGTTTGGTGAAAAACTGTTTTTT
few,TRBV24-1,TRBD2,TRBJ2-1,CATSDFLAGGPREQFF,TGTGCCACCAGTGATTTCTTAGCGGGGGGGCCTCGGGAGCAGTTCTTC
-,TRBV5-1,TRBD2,TRBJ2-3,CASSAGGGPDTQYF,TGCGCCAGCAGCGCGGGAGGAGGGCCAGATACGCAGTATTTT
-,TRBV21-1,-,TRBJ2-7,CASRDRDHYEQYF,TGTGCCAGCCGGGACAGGGATCACTACGAGCAGTACTTC
-,TRBV12-3/TRBV12-4,TRBD2,TRBJ2-3,CASIAGVTDTQYF,TGTGCCTCGATAGCGGGGGTGACAGATACGCAGTATTTT
-,TRBV12-3/TRBV12-4,TRBD1,TRBJ1-4,CASSLAGGRREKLFF,TGTGCCAGCAGTTTAGCAGGGGGCAGAAGGGAAAAACTGTTTTTT
-,TRBV4-1,-,TRBJ2-2,CASSQDHTGELFF,TGCGCCAGCAGCCAAGATCACACCGGGGAGCTGTTTTTT
-,TRBV6-1,TRBD1,TRBJ2-5,CASSPGTGGDWQETQYF,TGTGCCAGCAGTCCCGGGACAGGGGGCGATTGGCAAGAGACCCAGTACTTC
many,TRBV7-3,TRBD1,TRBJ2-2,CASSYNRQGALVGELFF,TGTGCCAGCAGTTACAATCGACAGGGGGCATTGGTCGGGGAGCTGTTTTTT
-,TRBV14,-,TRBJ1-1,CASSQEGTKNTEAFF,TGTGCCAGCAGCCAAGAGGGGACGAAAAACACTGAAGCTTTCTTT
few,TRBV7-2,-,TRBJ1-1,CASSLIREVEAFF,TGTGCCAGCAGCTTAATCAGGGAGGTTGAAGCTTTCTTT
-,TRBV11-3,-,TRBJ1-1,CASSLATVGGSEAFF,TGTGCCAGCAGCTTAGCGACAGTCGGCGGCTCTGAAGCTTTCTTT
few,TRBV6-5,TRBD1,TRBJ1-5,CASSSTTGGNQPQHF,TGTGCCAGCAGTTCGACTACAGGGGGCAATCAGCCCCAGCATTTT
few,TRBV2,TRBD2,TRBJ2-2,CAASQRGDTGELFF,TGTGCCGCCAGCCAGCGGGGTGACACCGGGGAGCTGTTTTTT